These 25 T cell receptor beta chains were all obtained from the same sample, sequenced in a study of early T cells in non-severe SARS-CoV-2 infection. From the 5' RACE reads, TCRdb called clonotypes with MiXCR, one entry per CDR3 protein. The sample yields 15,000 to 25,000 distinct CDR3 sequences, roughly 4.6% seen once. Sequencing was carried out using whole blood. Receptors originate from an adult who was a healthcare worker with PCR-confirmed SARS-CoV-2 infection or an uninfected control (not recorded which).

This clonotype is categorized as medium-sized. V is TRBV7-6 and J is TRBJ2-2; D might be TRBD2 (5 bases). Per the germline V gene, CDR1 is SGHVS and CDR2 is FNYEAQ. V was pared by 0 bases and J by 6 bases, with 11 bases between. The CDR3 totals 15 residues. The CDR3, as DNA: TGTGCCAGCAGCTTAGCCCTGGACGGGGCCGGGGAGCTGTTTTTT. Translation gives CASSLALDGAGELFF.

This clonotype was counted only a few times. The genes are TRBV12-3 or TRBV12-4 and TRBJ2-7, with D perhaps TRBD1 (5 bases). The CDR3 runs 14 residues. The V gene lost 3 bases and the J gene lost 7 bases, with 16 bases spanning the gap. CDR3 nucleotide sequence: TGTGCCAGCAGTTTGCCCGGCAGGGTCTGGGAGCAGTACTTC. This encodes CASSLPGRVWEQYF.

The sample holds many counts of this clonotype. The chain recombines TRBV7-9 with TRBJ2-3, with D maybe TRBD2 (6 bases). Looked up from germline, CDR1 is SEHNR and CDR2 is FQNEAQ (reference sequence). This CDR3 is 15 amino acids long. Trimming shortened V by 3 bases and J by 5 bases, and 15 bases separated the two germline ends. The CDR3 bases are TGTGCCAGCAGCTTTCATGGAGGGGACGAAGATACGCAGTATTTT. Amino acids: CASSFHGGDEDTQYF.

The sample holds many counts of this clonotype. The chain combines TRBV7-8 with TRBJ2-2; D call uncertain. The germline gives CDR1 SGHVS, CDR2 FQNEAQ. This CDR3 region has 15 residues. V lost 1 base, J lost 6 bases, and 12 bases lay in between. In DNA form, the CDR3 reads TGTGCCAGCAGCTTAGATCCTTCGGGTCCCGGGGAGCTGTTTTTT. Translated, it gives CASSLDPSGPGELFF.

Many counts were recorded for this clonotype. The chain has TRBV2 and TRBJ1-1; D call uncertain. This CDR3 has 13 residues. V gave up 4 bases and J gave up 6 bases, with 12 bases separating them. Germline CDR1 SNHLY, CDR2 FYNNEI. The CDR3 DNA reads TGTGCCAGCAGTGTGATGGGCGGCCCTGAAGCTTTCTTT. Translated: CASSVMGGPEAFF.

This clonotype was detected ten times or more. The rearrangement uses TRBV7-2 and TRBJ1-6; D is perhaps TRBD1 (6 bases). V was clipped by 5 bases and J by 4 bases, with 9 bases between them. This CDR3 spans 14 amino acids. Looked up from germline, CDR1 is SGHTA and CDR2 is FQGNSA. As DNA, the CDR3 is TGTGCCAGCAGCCCGGACAGATATAATTCACCCCTCCACTTT. Protein: CASSPDRYNSPLHF.

This clonotype has ten or more counts. This rearrangement joins TRBV30 to TRBJ1-5; tentative D call: TRBD1 (6 bases). In germline, CDR1 is GTSNPN, CDR2 SVGIG (reference sequence). The V and J ends lost 0 bases and 4 bases respectively, with 10 bases between them. The CDR3 has 14 residues. This CDR3 is CAWSVGAVNQPQHF. The CDR3 DNA sequence: TGTGCCTGGAGTGTGGGGGCGGTGAATCAGCCCCAGCATTTT.

This clonotype was seen a handful of times. The chain carries TRBV2 and TRBJ1-5; weak D call: TRBD1 (5 bases). This CDR3 is 15 amino acids long. The V gene lost 3 bases and the J gene lost 6 bases, with 15 bases spanning the gap. CDR1 SNHLY and CDR2 FYNNEI come from the germline V gene. The DNA of the CDR3 is TGTGCCAGCAGTGACTTACGGGGGTTCACTCAGCCCCAGCATTTT. Translating it yields CASSDLRGFTQPQHF.

The table lists this clonotype with many counts. The rearrangement links TRBV12-5 to TRBJ2-2, with a tentative D call TRBD1 (5 bases). The germline V gene encodes CDR1 LGHNT and CDR2 FRNRAP. This CDR3 has 14 amino acids. V lost 5 bases, J lost 0 bases, and 7 bases lay in between. The CDR3 sequence is CASGPQANTGELFF. The CDR3 DNA follows: TGTGCTAGTGGTCCACAGGCGAACACCGGGGAGCTGTTTTTT.

This clonotype was counted at least ten times. The chain has TRBV4-3 and TRBJ1-6; D might be TRBD1 (5 bases). CDR1 and CDR2 from the germline V gene are LGHNA and YSLEER. The CDR3 length is 15 residues. Trimming took off 0 bases at V and 7 bases at J, with 10 bases between the two ends. The CDR3 coding sequence is TGCGCCAGCAGCCAAGACGCAGGGATGAATTCACCCCTCCACTTT. Encoded protein: CASSQDAGMNSPLHF.

There are many counts of this clonotype. The chain links TRBV20-1 to TRBJ2-7; TRBD2 matches 14 bases. The germline V gene has CDR1 DFQATT and CDR2 SNEGSKA (reference sequence). The J segment lost 2 bases and the V segment lost 5 bases, leaving 5 bases of the junction unmatched. The length of the CDR3 is 15 residues. This CDR3 reads CSASTSGGETYEQYF. The CDR3, as DNA: TGCAGTGCTTCGACTAGCGGGGGGGAGACCTACGAGCAGTACTTC.

This clonotype was seen ten or more times. CDR3 amino acids: CASSYGGGENIQYF. In DNA form, the CDR3 reads TGTGCCAGCAGTTACGGAGGTGGCGAGAACATTCAGTACTTC. The chain uses TRBV6-2 or TRBV6-3 and TRBJ2-4, with a possible D match to TRBD2 (5 bases). Trimming shortened V by 2 bases and J by 7 bases, and 12 bases separated the two germline ends. The germline V gene has CDR1 MNHEY and CDR2 SVGEGT. The CDR3 sequence is 14 residues long.

This clonotype was seen at least ten times. The V and J genes are TRBV9 and TRBJ2-7, with 8 bases matching TRBD2. The CDR3 length is 14 residues. Germline assignment: CDR1 SGDLS and CDR2 YYNGEE. Trimming took 4 bases from V and 2 from J; bases not matched to a gene: 5. The CDR3 loop is CASSRGAGAYEQYF. CDR3 in DNA: TGTGCCAGCAGCAGGGGAGCGGGGGCCTACGAGCAGTACTTC.

This clonotype was detected ten times or more. The chain joins TRBV20-1 to TRBJ1-3, with a tentative D call TRBD1 (6 bases). Germline V gene data show CDR1 as DFQATT and CDR2 as SNEGSKA (reference sequence). This CDR3 region has 16 residues. V was pared by 3 bases and J by 0 bases, with 15 bases between. The CDR3 region has the DNA TGCAGTGCTAGTGGCCCGGGACAATTCTCTGGAAACACCATATATTTT. Translation: CSASGPGQFSGNTIYF.

V gene TRBV7-6 combines with J gene TRBJ1-1; D remains unclear. V was shortened by 2 bases and J by 1 base, with 5 bases between the two germline ends. This CDR3 has 13 amino acids. Germline lookup yields CDR1 SGHVS and CDR2 FNYEAQ. Here the CDR3 DNA reads TGTGCCAGCAGCTTACGAGGGAACACTGAAGCTTTCTTT. Translation gives CASSLRGNTEAFF.

A word on this clonotype: A clone one base away is much larger, so this may be a read error. The V and J genes are TRBV10-3 and TRBJ1-2; D ambiguous. In germline, CDR1 is ENHRY, CDR2 SYGVKD. This CDR3 spans 15 amino acids. Written as DNA, the CDR3 is TGTGCCATCAGTGAGTCCGGGGAGACTACCTATGGCTGCACCTTC. This gives the protein CAISESGETTYGCTF.

V is TRBV30 and J is TRBJ1-4; D perhaps matches TRBD1 (5 bases). The CDR3 covers 13 residues. Deletions cut 0 bases from V and 6 bases from J, with 8 bases between. Germline CDR1 and CDR2: GTSNPN and SVGIG (reference sequence). The chain's CDR3 is CAWSVGTHEKLFF. Written as DNA, the CDR3 is TGTGCCTGGAGTGTCGGGACGCATGAAAAACTGTTTTTT.

The gene calls are TRBV18 and TRBJ1-4; D not resolved. Per germline, CDR1 KGHSH and CDR2 LQKENI. Trimming cost V 4 bases and J 0 bases, with 12 bases left between them. This CDR3 contains 16 residues. The CDR3 spells CASSRDYQPTNEKLFF. The CDR3 coding sequence is TGTGCCAGCTCACGGGATTATCAACCAACTAATGAAAAACTGTTTTTT.

This clonotype has at least ten counts. The gene calls are TRBV10-3 and TRBJ2-1; 10 nucleotides line up with TRBD1. The CDR3 spans 14 residues. Unmatched junction bases numbered 10, after V lost 10 bases and J lost 7 bases. CDR1 and CDR2 (germline): ENHRY, SYGVKD. The CDR3 reads CATHRDRGQNEQFF. As DNA, the CDR3 is TGTGCCACCCACCGGGACAGGGGTCAGAATGAGCAGTTCTTC.

At least ten counts were recorded for this clonotype. The rearrangement uses TRBV7-2 and TRBJ2-7; D perhaps matches TRBD1 (6 bases). Germline V gene data show CDR1 as SGHTA and CDR2 as FQGNSA. This CDR3 has 16 amino acids. The V end lost 3 bases, the J end lost 0 bases, and 15 bases lay between the germline ends. CDR3 protein: CASSLNRDTSSYEQYF. CDR3 bases: TGTGCCAGCAGCTTGAACCGGGACACTAGCTCCTACGAGCAGTACTTC.

The sample holds many counts of this clonotype. The chain recombines TRBV12-3 or TRBV12-4 with TRBJ1-6, with 10 positions matching TRBD1. The CDR3 length is 15 residues. J gave up 8 bases and V 5 bases, and 6 bases lay outside the gene matches. This chain's CDR3 is CASSLTGGKDSPLHF. For the CDR3, the DNA is TGTGCCAGCAGTCTGACAGGGGGCAAGGATTCACCCCTCCACTTT.

This clonotype was picked up many times. The chain links TRBV6-4 to TRBJ1-1; 8 nucleotides align to TRBD1. Losses at the gene ends were 8 bases for V and 11 bases for J; bases not matched to a gene: 19. The CDR3 length is 15 residues. Germline CDR1 is MRHNA and CDR2 is SNTAGT. The CDR3 protein is CASPTVGLWTGQAFF. DNA for the CDR3: TGTGCCAGCCCCACAGTGGGCTTATGGACAGGGCAGGCTTTCTTT.

In this sample, this clonotype turned up many times. The chain joins TRBV6-2 or TRBV6-3 to TRBJ1-1; D perhaps matches TRBD1 (6 bases). Looked up from germline, CDR1 is MNHEY and CDR2 is SVGEGT. The length of the CDR3 is 12 residues. The V end lost 2 bases, the J end lost 11 bases, and 12 bases lay between the germline ends. CDR3 sequence: CASSYPQGYAFF. The CDR3, as DNA: TGTGCCAGCAGTTACCCTCAGGGGTATGCTTTCTTT.

This clonotype was recorded many times. The chain has TRBV6-1 and TRBJ1-1; 9 bases are shared with TRBD1. The CDR3 totals 14 residues. Germline values: CDR1 MNHNS, CDR2 SASEGT. V dropped 4 bases and J dropped 5; count of bases not matched to a gene: 5. The CDR3 DNA sequence: TGTGCCAGCAGTGTAGACAGGGGGAGGACTGAAGCTTTCTTT. Translation: CASSVDRGRTEAFF.

The table lists this clonotype with many counts. The genes are TRBV12-3 or TRBV12-4 and TRBJ2-5; 9 bases match TRBD2. The CDR3 runs 14 residues. Germline trimming cut 5 bases from V and 5 bases from J; bases unmatched to any gene: 6. The CDR3 loop reads CASSPLRGGETQYF. CDR3 sequence (DNA): TGTGCCAGCAGTCCCCTGCGGGGGGGGGAGACCCAGTACTTC.